This T cell receptor (beta chain) was profiled in a study of spatial heterogeneity in lung cancer. Study summary: Detected sequences consistently included more beta-chain ones than alpha-chain ones.

This clonotype was counted many times. The study tagged each TCR cDNA molecule with a unique molecular identifier. MiXCR, run by TCRdb on the 5' RACE reads, gives a single entry per CDR3 protein. The sample gives 30,000 to 50,000 distinct CDR3 sequences, under 7% of which show up once; roughly 10% is in the top ten. As to time point: sample taken at primary tumor resection. The sequenced material consisted of unsorted whole RNA from tumor, nontumor lung or frozen PBMC. The donor population consisted of over 55 patients with untreated, early-stage non-small cell lung cancer. Germline V CDR1 and CDR2: SGHRS, YFSETQ. The trim removed 0 bases at V and 7 bases at J, leaving 6 bases unmatched. The CDR3 sequence is 15 residues long.

The sequencing here drew on PBMCs, taken at surgery. This chain joins TRBV5-1 and TRBJ1-5; 8 bases agree with TRBD1. This TCR derives from a male donor with early-stage non-small cell lung cancer. CDR3 nucleotides: TGCGCCAGCAGCTTGGCTGGACAGGGAGGACAGCCCCAGCATTTT. Its translation is CASSLAGQGGQPQHF.